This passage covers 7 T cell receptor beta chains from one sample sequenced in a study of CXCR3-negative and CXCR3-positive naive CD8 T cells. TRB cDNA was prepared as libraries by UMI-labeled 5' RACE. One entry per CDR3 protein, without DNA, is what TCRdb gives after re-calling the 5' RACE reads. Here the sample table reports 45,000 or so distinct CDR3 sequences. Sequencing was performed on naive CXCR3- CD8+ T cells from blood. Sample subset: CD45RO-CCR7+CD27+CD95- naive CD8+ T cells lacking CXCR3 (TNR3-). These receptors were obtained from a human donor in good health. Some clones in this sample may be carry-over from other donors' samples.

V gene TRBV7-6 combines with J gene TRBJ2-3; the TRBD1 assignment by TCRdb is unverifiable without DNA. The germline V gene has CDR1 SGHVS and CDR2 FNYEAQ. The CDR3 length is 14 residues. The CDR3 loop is CASSGAGGTDTQYF.

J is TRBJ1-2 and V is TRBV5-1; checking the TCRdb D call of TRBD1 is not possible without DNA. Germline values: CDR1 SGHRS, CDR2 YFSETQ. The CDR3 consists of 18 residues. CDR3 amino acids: CASSALTGGLPGGYGYTF.

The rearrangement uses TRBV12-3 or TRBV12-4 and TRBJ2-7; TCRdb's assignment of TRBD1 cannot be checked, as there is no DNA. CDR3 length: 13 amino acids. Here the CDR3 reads CASSLQGNGEQYF.

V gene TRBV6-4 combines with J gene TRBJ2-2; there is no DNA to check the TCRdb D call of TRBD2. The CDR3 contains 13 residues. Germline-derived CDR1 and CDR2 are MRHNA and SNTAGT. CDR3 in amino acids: CASSETSTGELFF.

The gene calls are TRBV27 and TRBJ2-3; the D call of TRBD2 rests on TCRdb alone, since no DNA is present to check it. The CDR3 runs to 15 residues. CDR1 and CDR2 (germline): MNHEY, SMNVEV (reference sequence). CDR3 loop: CASSLLAGEGDTQYF.

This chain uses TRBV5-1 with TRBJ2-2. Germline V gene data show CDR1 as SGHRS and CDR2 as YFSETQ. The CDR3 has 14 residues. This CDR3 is CASSFAGLAGELFF.

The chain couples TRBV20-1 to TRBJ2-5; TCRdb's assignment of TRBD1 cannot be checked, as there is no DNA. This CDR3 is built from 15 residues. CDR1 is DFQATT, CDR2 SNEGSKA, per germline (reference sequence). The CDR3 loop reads CSAIPDGWYQETQYF.